This T cell receptor (beta chain) emerged from a study of identical twins. Points from the study as a whole: Beta clonotypes that were abundant in cord blood contained fewer insertions, a pattern absent from memory repertoires.

To note about this clonotype: Its matching antigen is unknown.

The V end lost 8 bases, the J end lost 3 bases, and 11 bases lay between the germline ends. The CDR3 covers 11 residues. Germline values: CDR1 DFQATT, CDR2 SNEGSKA (reference sequence). Through template switching, a universal primer site was introduced, and the cDNA contained unique molecular identifiers. TCRdb re-called the 5' RACE reads with MiXCR, one entry per CDR3 protein. The data hold around 280,000 distinct CDR3 sequences, with approximately 8.5% observed a single time. This sample also belongs to another study, concerning yellow fever vaccine responses in identical twins. That work contributes: Twins' vaccine T cell responses were reported to seem partly convergent and partly personalized.

This chain links TRBV20-1 with TRBJ2-7; either TRBD1 or TRBD2 may fit D (5 bases each). This receptor was taken from a woman under 30 in good health. Material for sequencing was memory (CD45RO+) T cells sorted from blood. CDR3 sequence reads: CSPRDGYEQYF. The CDR3 DNA sequence: TGCAGTCCCCGGGACGGCTACGAGCAGTACTTC.